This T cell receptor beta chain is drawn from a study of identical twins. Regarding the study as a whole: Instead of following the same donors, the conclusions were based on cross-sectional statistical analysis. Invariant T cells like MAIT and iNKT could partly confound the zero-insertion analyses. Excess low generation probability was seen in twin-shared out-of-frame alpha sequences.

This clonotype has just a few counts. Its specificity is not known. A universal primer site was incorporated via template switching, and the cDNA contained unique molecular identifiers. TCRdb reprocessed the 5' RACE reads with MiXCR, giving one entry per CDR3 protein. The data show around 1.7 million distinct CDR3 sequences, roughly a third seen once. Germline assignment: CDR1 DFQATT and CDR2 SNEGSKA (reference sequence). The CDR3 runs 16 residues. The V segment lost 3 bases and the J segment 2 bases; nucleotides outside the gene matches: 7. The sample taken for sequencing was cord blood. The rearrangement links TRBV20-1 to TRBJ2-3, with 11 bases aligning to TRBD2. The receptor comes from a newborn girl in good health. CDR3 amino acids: CSARRTSGLITDTQYF. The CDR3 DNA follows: TGCAGTGCTAGGAGGACTAGCGGGCTAATCACAGATACGCAGTATTTT.